This TCR beta chain was sequenced in a study of persistence of HIV-infected CD4 T cells (dated by TCRdb to the early 2020s). About the investigation overall: Suppressive ART had been received by participants for a median of around eight years. Peripheral blood samples of up to 180 mL were obtained at multiple time points, with the exception of two participants, for whom leukapheresis was performed at a single time point. Anti-CD3/anti-CD28 stimulation activated a higher proportion of cells, with a lower memory fraction, than antigen stimulation. The study isolated CMV- and HIV-1 Gag-responding CD4+ T cells from ART-treated individuals to examine antigen-driven clonal expansion of HIV-1-infected cells. The clonality of all cells in each sorted population was measured by TCRbeta sequencing, and the clonality of infected cells was measured by proviral sequencing. Cross-participant TCR cluster analysis included roughly 8 participants for CMV and roughly 7 participants for Gag. Study-wide findings and limitations: Only a small number of individuals took part in the study, and the range of antigens tested was limited. Because the TCR analyses were done in bulk, restricting them to just the rare CMV-responding cells that actually carried HIV-1 proviruses was not possible. TCRbeta richness in CMV- and Gag-responding cells was significantly lower than in anti-CD3/anti-CD28-responding cells; CMV-responding cells had higher oligoclonality than CD3/CD28-stimulated and Gag-responding cells. Degenerate expanded CDR3beta sequences were enriched in antigen-responding cells, suggesting convergent selection of CD4+ responses to CMV and Gag. A correlation was observed between TCR oligoclonality and proviral oligoclonality within the same sorted populations.

Turning to this clone: Its antigen target is currently unknown. Per-base qualities were not stored, and no clone one base away is much larger.

The treatment or condition tag for this specimen amounts to: suppressive antiretroviral therapy. As a nonspecific positive control representing the CD4+ T cell repertoire, the cells were stimulated with anti-CD3/anti-CD28 magnetic beads. Sorting of responding CD4+ T cells was based on upregulation of both CD40 ligand and CD69. Participants were HIV-1-infected adults who started suppressive ART during chronic infection. For at least 4 years, the participants' plasma HIV-1 RNA had been undetectable, below 50 copies/mL. To be included, participants needed a CD4+ T cell count above 400 cells/uL and a positive CMV serology. Before stimulation, PBMCs were isolated using density centrifugation and depleted of CD8+ T cells. For about 17 hours, the CD8-depleted PBMCs were stimulated with anti-CD28/CD49d costimulation, a CD40-blocking antibody, and enfuvirtide to prevent new infections. Cell sorting was done on a Beckman Coulter MoFlo Legacy or XDP sorter, and dead cells were excluded with propidium iodide. Genomic DNA was extracted using the QIAamp DNA Mini Kit for samples with more than one million cells and using the Quick-DNA Microprep Kit for all other samples.

The germline V gene supplies CDR1 SNHLY and CDR2 FYNNEI. Trimming costs V 1 base and J 0 bases, and their ends lie 27 bases apart. The CDR3, from cysteine to phenylalanine, totals 22 residues. The sequence is cut down to CDR3 DNA, 66 bases in frame from base 1. The immunoSEQ hsTCRB assay version 4 in survey mode was used to sequence TCRbeta repertoires from genomic DNA. Genomic DNA was diluted to around 10 ng/uL, using up to about 1 ug per sample for TCRbeta sequencing. The authors' analysis ran thus. TCRbeta data analysis was done in ImmunoSeq Analyzer 3.0, and diversity was calculated on productive nucleotide rearrangements. Using the Immunarch R package, lower-bound TCR diversity was estimated with the improved Chao index and clonality was estimated with the Gini coefficient. When different nucleotide rearrangements encoded the same CDR3beta amino acid sequence, each rearrangement was treated as a distinct clonotype. Differential abundance analysis found TCRbeta sequences that were significantly enriched in antigen-responding cells compared with anti-CD3/anti-CD28-activated cells. TCRs were clustered by predicted peptide-MHC specificity with GLIPH2, both within individual participants and across merged participant data sets. TCRdb holds this immuneACCESS table with in-frame rearrangements only. Some clones are missing; in checked studies, unresolved V genes explain under half, and the rest has no known cause. The DNA gave D and trimming, while V, J and clone size come from that table. The sample table lists 45,000 or so clones, around 89% of them with a count of one. Roughly 0.46% of the sample rests with the top ten.

The TCR originated in an adult woman with HIV who was CMV-seropositive. The chain uses TRBV2 and TRBJ2-2; the D gene is perhaps TRBD1 or TRBD2, each of them matching over 7 bases. The sample consisted of CD4+ T cells sorted from PBMCs after roughly 19-hour stimulation, taken from a patient who received antiretroviral therapy. The sample's cell subset or site label is to be understood as: CD40L+CD69+ CD4 T cells responding to anti-CD3/anti-CD28 beads, representing the overall repertoire. For the CDR3, the sequence is CASSEVGGVRGGQITNTGELFF. The base sequence is TGTGCCAGCAGTGAAGTTGGCGGGGTTAGGGGGGGACAGATAACGAACACCGGGGAGCTGTTTTTT.